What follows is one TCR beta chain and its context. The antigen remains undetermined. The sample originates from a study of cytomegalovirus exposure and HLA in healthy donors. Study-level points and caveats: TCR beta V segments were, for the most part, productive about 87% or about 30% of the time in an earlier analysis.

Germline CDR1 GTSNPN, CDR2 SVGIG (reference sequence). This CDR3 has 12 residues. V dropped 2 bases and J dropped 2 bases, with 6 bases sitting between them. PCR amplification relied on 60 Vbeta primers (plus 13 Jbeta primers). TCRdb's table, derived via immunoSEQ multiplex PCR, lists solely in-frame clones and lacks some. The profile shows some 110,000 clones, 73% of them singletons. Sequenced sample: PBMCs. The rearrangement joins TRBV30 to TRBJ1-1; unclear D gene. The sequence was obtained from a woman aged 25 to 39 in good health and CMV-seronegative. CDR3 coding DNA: TGTGCCTGGAGTTTCCGTAACACTGAAGCTTTCTTT. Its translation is CAWSFRNTEAFF.